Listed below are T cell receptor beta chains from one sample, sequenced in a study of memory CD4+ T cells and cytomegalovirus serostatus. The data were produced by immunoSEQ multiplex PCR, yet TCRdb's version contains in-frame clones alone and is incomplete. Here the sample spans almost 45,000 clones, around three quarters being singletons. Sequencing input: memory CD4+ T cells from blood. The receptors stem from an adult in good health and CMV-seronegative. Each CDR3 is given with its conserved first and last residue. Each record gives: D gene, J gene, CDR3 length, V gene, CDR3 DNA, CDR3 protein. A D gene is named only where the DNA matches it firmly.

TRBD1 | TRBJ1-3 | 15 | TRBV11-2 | TGTGCCAGCAGTTTGGACAGGGGTTATGGAAACACCATATATTTT | CASSLDRGYGNTIYF
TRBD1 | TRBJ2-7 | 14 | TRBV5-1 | TGCGCCAGCAGCTTGTGGACAGGGTTCTACGAGCAGTACTTC | CASSLWTGFYEQYF
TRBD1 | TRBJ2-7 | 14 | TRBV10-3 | TGTGCCATAAGCCCCCGACAGGGGAAGGACGAGCAGTACTTC | CAISPRQGKDEQYF
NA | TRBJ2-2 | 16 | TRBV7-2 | TGTGCCAGCAGCCCCCAAGGGGGGTGGAACACCGGGGAGCTGTTTTTT | CASSPQGGWNTGELFF
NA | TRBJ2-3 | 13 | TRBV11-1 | TGTGCCAGCAGCTTAAACACGGGGGATACGCAGTATTTT | CASSLNTGDTQYF
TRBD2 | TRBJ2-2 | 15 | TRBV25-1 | TGTGCCAGCATGTTCAGCGGGATAGAGGGCGGGGAGCTGTTTTTT | CASMFSGIEGGELFF
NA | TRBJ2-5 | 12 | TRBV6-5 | TGTGCCAGCAGCCACAGGGAGGAGACCCAGTACTTC | CASSHREETQYF
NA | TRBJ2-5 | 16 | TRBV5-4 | TGTGCCAGCAGCCCCGGGCTAGCCGGGGTGCAAGAGACCCAGTACTTC | CASSPGLAGVQETQYF
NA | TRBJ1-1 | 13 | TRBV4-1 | TGCGCCAGCAGCCGGAGTCTAAACACTGAAGCTTTCTTT | CASSRSLNTEAFF
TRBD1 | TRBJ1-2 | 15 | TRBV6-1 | TGTGCCAGCAGTGCCGGGACAGGAGGAAACTATGGCTACACCTTC | CASSAGTGGNYGYTF
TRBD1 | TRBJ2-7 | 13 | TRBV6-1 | TGTGCCAGCAGTTCGGACAGGGGCTACGAGCAGTACTTC | CASSSDRGYEQYF
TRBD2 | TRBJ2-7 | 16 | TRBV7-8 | TGTGCCAGCAGCTTAGCGTCGGGTAGCGGGAGCTACGAGCAGTACTTC | CASSLASGSGSYEQYF
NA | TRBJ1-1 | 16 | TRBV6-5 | TGTGCCAGCAGTTACGATTCAGGGATGGGGAGCACTGAAGCTTTCTTT | CASSYDSGMGSTEAFF
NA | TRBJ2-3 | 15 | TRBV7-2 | TGTGCCAGCAGCATCCAGACAGGAGGGACAGATACGCAGTATTTT | CASSIQTGGTDTQYF
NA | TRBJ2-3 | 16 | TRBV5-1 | TGCGCCAGCAGCCCCACGGGGCCCAATGTTGGAGATACGCAGTATTTT | CASSPTGPNVGDTQYF
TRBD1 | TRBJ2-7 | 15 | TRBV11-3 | TGTGCCAGCACCACCGGCCGGGACAGTTCCTACGAGCAGTACTTC | CASTTGRDSSYEQYF
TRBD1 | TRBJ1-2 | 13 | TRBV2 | TGTGCCAGCAGTCCGGACAGGGATGATGGCTACACCTTC | CASSPDRDDGYTF